In this sample, the clone carrying this TCR beta chain turned up a few times. What it recognizes is unknown. Expressed TCRB transcripts were sequenced because the entire RNA isolate underwent reverse transcription. TCRdb's table, derived via immunoSEQ multiplex PCR, lists solely in-frame clones and lacks some. The profile covers 200,000 to 250,000 clones, with 7.5% to 10% appearing a single time and approximately 0.035% taken by the ten largest. The CDR3 length is 12 residues. J lost 7 bases, V lost 0 bases, and 1 base had no gene match. Looked up from germline, CDR1 is SGDLS and CDR2 is YYNGEE. This specimen belongs to a study of beta chain features in type 1 diabetes. Study background: Sorted cells from all samples, numbering 107,917,701, were examined. Regarding the study as a whole: Type 1 diabetes patients showed fewer insertions and more deletions at VDJ junctions.

This clonotype was sampled from a woman in her late teens or twenties in good health. The sample comprised naive CD4+ T cells from blood. The genes are TRBV9 and TRBJ2-7, with 7 nucleotides matching TRBD2. The CDR3 here is CASSVAGREQYF. For the CDR3, the DNA is TGTGCCAGCAGCGTAGCCGGGAGGGAGCAGTACTTC.